The present T cell receptor beta chain was sequenced within a study of cytomegalovirus exposure and HLA in healthy donors. PCR was performed using 60 Vbeta and 13 Jbeta primers. The repertoire was sequenced with immunoSEQ multiplex PCR; TCRdb's copy has only in-frame clones and lacks some. The sample holds 170,000 or so clones, 86% seen once. In regard to this clone: The antigen is unknown.

Nominally healthy donors were sampled, though unrecorded immune exposures were likely. Study conclusions and caveats: A prior analysis recorded that most TCR beta V segments were productive about 90% or about 30% of the time. Reports showed the classifier diagnosing cytomegalovirus status with high specificity and sensitivity. Cytomegalovirus-associated status was assigned to about 180 TCR beta chains.

V was shortened by 2 bases and J by 9 bases, with 15 bases between the two germline ends. Germline lookup yields CDR1 SGHNT and CDR2 YYREEE (reference sequence). The CDR3 consists of 15 residues. The sequence derives from a woman under 30 in good health and CMV-seronegative. The V gene is TRBV5-4, the J gene TRBJ1-6; the D gene is possibly TRBD1 (6 bases). The specimen was PBMCs. The CDR3 coding sequence is TGTGCCAGCAGCTTAAACAGGGACGGCCCTTCACCCCTCCACTTT. This codes for CASSLNRDGPSPLHF.